Below, one T cell receptor (beta chain) is given with its context. The entry originates in a study of blood T cell repertoires in COVID-19. Study-level information: The United States, Italy and Spain were the sources of the acute and convalescent COVID-19 samples. The analysed material was cDNA or gDNA that came from T cells, B-cell-depleted T cells, or PBMCs.

Original analysis: Reference gene primer amplification gave nucleated cell count estimates. Sequencing was performed with immunoSEQ multiplex PCR; in TCRdb, only in-frame clones are kept and a portion is missing. V and J calls and clone size are those listed in that table; D and trimming were worked out from the DNA. The table lists fewer than 90,000 clones, 55% to 75% of them singletons. Germline-derived CDR1 and CDR2 are SGHNT and YYREEE (reference sequence). V shed 0 bases and J shed 6 bases, with 16 bases lying between them. This CDR3 region has 16 residues. This chain links TRBV5-4 with TRBJ2-1; a possible D gene is TRBD2 (6 bases). The specimen sequenced was peripheral blood. The sequence came from a woman older than 75 with acute or convalescent COVID-19. The CDR3 coding sequence is TGTGCCAGCAGCTTGGAGGCGGGGTTGATTGGCAATGAGCAGTTCTTC. Translating it yields CASSLEAGLIGNEQFF. Together with reference TRBV5-4 and TRBJ2-1, the CDR3 gives the full variable domain: ETGVTQSPTHLIKTRGQQVTLRCSSQSGHNTVSWYQQALGQGPQFIFQYYREEENGRGNFPPRFSGLQFPNYSSELNVNALELDDSALYLCASSLEAGLIGNEQFFGPGTRLTVL.